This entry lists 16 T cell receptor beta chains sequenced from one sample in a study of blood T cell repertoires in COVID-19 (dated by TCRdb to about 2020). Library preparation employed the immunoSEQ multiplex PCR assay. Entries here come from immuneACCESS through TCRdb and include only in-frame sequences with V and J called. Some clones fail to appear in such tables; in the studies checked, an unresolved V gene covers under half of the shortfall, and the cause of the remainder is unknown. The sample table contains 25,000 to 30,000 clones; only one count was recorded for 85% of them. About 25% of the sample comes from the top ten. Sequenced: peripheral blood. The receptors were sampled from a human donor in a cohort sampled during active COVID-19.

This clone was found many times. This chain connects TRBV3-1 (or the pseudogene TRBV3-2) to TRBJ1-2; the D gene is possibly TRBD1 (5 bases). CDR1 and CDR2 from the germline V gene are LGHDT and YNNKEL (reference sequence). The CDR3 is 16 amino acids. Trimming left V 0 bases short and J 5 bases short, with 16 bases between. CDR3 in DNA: TGTGCCAGCAGCCAAGAGTCCGGCAGGGTGGGTTATGGCTACACCTTC. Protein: CASSQESGRVGYGYTF.

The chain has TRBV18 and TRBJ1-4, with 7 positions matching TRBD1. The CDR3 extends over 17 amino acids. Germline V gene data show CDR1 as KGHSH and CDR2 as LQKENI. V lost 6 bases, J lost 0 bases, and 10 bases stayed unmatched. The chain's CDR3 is CASSLVGDRPTNEKLFF. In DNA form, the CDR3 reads TGTGCCAGCTCCCTAGTGGGGGACAGACCAACTAATGAAAAACTGTTTTTT. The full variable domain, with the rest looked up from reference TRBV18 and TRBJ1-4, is NAGVMQNPRHLVRRRGQEARLRCSPMKGHSHVYWYRQLPEEGLKFMVYLQKENIIDESGMPKERFSAEFPKEGPSILRIQQVVRGDSAAYFCASSLVGDRPTNEKLFFGSGTQLSVL.

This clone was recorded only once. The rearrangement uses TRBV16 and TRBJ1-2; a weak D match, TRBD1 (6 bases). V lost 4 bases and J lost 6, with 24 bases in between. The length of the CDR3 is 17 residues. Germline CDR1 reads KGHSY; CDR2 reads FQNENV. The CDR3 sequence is CASSRTVRGTVLHGYTF. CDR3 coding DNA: TGTGCCAGCAGCCGGACTGTCAGGGGCACGGTGTTACATGGCTACACCTTC. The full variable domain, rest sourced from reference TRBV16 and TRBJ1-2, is GEEVAQTPKHLVRGEGQKAKLYCAPIKGHSYVFWYQQVLKNEFKFLISFQNENVFDETGMPKERFSAKCLPNSPCSLEIQATKLEDSAVYFCASSRTVRGTVLHGYTFGSGTRLTVV.

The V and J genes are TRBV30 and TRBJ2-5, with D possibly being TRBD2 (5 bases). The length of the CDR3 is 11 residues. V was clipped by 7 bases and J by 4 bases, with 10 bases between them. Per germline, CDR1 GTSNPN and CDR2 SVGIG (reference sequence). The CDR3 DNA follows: TGTGCCTACACTAGAGCAGAGACCCAGTACTTC. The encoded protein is CAYTRAETQYF.

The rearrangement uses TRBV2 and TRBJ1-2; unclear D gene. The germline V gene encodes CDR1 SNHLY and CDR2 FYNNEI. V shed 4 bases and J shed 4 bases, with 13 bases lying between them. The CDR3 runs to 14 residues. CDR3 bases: TGTGCCAGCAGTGGGTACAGCCAATCCTATGGCTACACCTTC. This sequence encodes CASSGYSQSYGYTF. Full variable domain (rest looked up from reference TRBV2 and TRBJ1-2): EPEVTQTPSHQVTQMGQEVILRCVPISNHLYFYWYRQILGQKVEFLVSFYNNEISEKSEIFDDQFSVERPDGSNFTLKIRSTKLEDSAMYFCASSGYSQSYGYTFGSGTRLTVV.

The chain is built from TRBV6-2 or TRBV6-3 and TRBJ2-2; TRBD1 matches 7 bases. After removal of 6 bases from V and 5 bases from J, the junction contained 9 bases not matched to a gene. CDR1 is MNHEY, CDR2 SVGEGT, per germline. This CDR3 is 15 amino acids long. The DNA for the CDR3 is TGTGCCAGCAGCCACTGGACAGGCGGGACCGGGGAGCTGTTTTTT. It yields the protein CASSHWTGGTGELFF.

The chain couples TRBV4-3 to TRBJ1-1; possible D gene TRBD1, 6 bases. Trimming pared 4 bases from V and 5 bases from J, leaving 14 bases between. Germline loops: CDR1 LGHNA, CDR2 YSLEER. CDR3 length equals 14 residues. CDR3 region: CASSPVWGRTEAFF. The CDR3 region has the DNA TGCGCCAGCAGCCCAGTCTGGGGGCGAACTGAAGCTTTCTTT.

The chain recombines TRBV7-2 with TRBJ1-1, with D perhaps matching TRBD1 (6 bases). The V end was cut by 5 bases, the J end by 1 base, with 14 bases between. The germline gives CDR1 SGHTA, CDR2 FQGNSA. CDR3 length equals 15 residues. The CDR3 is CASSLHGTPNTEAFF. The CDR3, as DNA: TGTGCCAGCAGCCTCCACGGGACACCGAACACTGAAGCTTTCTTT.

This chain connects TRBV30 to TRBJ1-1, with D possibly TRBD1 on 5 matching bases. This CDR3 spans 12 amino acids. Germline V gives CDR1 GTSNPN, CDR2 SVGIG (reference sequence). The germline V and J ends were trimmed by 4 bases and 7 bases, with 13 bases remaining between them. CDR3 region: CAWTKGLDEAFF. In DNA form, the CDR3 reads TGTGCCTGGACAAAGGGACTGGATGAAGCTTTCTTT. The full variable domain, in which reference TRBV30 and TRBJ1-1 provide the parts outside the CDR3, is SQTIHQWPATLVQPVGSPLSLECTVEGTSNPNLYWYRQAAGRGLQLLFYSVGIGQISSEVPQNLSASRPQDRQFILSSKKLLLSDSGFYLCAWTKGLDEAFFGQGTRLTVV.

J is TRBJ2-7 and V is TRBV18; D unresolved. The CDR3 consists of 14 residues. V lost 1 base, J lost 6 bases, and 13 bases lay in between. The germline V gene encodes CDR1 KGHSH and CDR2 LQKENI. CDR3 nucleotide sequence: TGTGCCAGCTCACCACAGATAGAGATCATCGAGCAGTACTTC. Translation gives CASSPQIEIIEQYF.

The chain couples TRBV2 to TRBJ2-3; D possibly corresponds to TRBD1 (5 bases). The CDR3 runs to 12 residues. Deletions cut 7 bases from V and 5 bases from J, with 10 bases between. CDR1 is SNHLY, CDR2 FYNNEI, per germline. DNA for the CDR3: TGTGCCAGCAATCTAGGGGTAGATACGCAGTATTTT. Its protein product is CASNLGVDTQYF.

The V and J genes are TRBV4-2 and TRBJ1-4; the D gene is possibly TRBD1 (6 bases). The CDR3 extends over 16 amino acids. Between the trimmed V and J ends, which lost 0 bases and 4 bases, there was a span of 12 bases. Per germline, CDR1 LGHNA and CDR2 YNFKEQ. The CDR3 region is CASSQEGGGLNEKLFF. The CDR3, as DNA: TGTGCCAGCAGCCAAGAAGGGGGGGGCCTTAATGAAAAACTGTTTTTT.

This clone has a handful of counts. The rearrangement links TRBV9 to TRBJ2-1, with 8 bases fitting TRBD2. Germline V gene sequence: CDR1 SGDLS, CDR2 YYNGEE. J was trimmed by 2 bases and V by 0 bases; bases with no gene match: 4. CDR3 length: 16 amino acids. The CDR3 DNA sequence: TGTGCCAGCAGCGTAGCCCCCGGGGGGGCCTACAATGAGCAGTTCTTC. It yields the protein CASSVAPGGAYNEQFF.

The CDR3 loop is CASSPYDEDPGYDGETQYF. The CDR3 coding sequence is TGTGCCAGCAGCCCTTACGACGAAGATCCGGGATACGACGGAGAGACCCAGTACTTC. V gene TRBV6-2 or TRBV6-3 combines with J gene TRBJ2-5, with a tentative D call TRBD2 (5 bases). Germline CDR1 and CDR2: MNHEY and SVGEGT. Trimming shortened V by 6 bases and J by 4 bases, and 30 bases separated the two germline ends. The CDR3 length is 19 residues.

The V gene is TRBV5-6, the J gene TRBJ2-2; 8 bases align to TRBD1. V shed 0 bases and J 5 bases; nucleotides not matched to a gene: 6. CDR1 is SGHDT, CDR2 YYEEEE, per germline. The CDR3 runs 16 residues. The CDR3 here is CASSLGQGFVTGELFF. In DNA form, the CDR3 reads TGTGCCAGCAGCTTGGGACAGGGGTTTGTGACCGGGGAGCTGTTTTTT.

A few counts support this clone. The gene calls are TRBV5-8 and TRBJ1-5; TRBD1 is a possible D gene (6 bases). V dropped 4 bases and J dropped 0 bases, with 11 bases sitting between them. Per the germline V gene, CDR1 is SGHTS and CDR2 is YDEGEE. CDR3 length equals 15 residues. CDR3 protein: CASSPGQISNQPQHF. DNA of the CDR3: TGTGCCAGCAGCCCCGGACAGATTAGCAATCAGCCCCAGCATTTT.